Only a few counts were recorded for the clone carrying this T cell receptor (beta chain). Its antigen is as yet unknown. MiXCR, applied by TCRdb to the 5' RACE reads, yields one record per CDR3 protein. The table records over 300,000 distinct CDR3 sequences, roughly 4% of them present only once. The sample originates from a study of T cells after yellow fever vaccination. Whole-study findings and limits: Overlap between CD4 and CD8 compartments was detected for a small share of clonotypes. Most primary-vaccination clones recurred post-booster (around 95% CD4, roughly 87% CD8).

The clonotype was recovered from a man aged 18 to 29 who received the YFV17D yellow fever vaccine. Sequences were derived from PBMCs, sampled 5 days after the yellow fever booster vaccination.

CDR3 bases: TGTGCCAGCAGTTACGAGGCCAGGGTCTACGAGCAGTACTTC. Encoded protein: CASSYEARVYEQYF. V and J are TRBV6-6 and TRBJ2-7; possible D gene TRBD1, 5 bases. The CDR3 covers 14 residues. Germline assignment: CDR1 MNHNY and CDR2 SVGAGI (reference sequence). Trimming stripped 2 bases from V and 3 bases from J, with 11 bases between.